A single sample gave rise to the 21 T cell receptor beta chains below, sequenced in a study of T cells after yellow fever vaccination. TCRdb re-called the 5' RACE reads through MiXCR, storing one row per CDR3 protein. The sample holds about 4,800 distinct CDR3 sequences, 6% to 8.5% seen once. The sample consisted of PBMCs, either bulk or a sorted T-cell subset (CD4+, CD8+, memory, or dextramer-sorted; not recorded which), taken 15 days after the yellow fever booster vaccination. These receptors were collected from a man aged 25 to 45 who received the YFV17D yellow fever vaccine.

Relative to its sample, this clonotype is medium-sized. CDR3 amino acids: CASSWRADTQYF. The CDR3 coding sequence is TGTGCCAGCAGCTGGAGGGCAGATACGCAGTATTTT. V is TRBV12-3 or TRBV12-4 and J is TRBJ2-3; D possibly corresponds to TRBD2 (6 bases). The V end lost 6 bases, the J end lost 4 bases, and 8 bases lay between the germline ends. This CDR3 contains 12 residues.

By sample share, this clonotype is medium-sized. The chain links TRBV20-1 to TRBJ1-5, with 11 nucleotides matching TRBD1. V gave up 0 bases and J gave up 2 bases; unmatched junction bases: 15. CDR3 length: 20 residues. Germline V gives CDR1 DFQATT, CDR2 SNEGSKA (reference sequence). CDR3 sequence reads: CSARDLKRTGGPFGNQPQHF. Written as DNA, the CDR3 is TGCAGTGCTAGAGATCTCAAGAGGACAGGGGGCCCATTTGGCAATCAGCCCCAGCATTTT.

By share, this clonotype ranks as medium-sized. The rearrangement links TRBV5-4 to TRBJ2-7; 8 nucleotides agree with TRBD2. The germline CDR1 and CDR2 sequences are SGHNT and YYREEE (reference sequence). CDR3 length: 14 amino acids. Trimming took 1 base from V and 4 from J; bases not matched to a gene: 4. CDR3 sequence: CASSLSGGRYEQYF. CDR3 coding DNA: TGTGCCAGCAGCTTGAGCGGCGGGAGGTACGAGCAGTACTTC.

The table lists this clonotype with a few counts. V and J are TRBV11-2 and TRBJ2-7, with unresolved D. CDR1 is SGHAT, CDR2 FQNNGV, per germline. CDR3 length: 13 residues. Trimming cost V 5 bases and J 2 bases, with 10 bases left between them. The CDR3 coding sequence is TGTGCCAGCAGCCCCGGTCGGGCCTACGAGCAGTACTTC. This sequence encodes CASSPGRAYEQYF.

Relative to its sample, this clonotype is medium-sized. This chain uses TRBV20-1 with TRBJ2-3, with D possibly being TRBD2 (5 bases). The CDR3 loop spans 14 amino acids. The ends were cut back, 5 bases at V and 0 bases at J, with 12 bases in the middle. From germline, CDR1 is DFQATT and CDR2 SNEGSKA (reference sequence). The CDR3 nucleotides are TGCAGTGCTCTTACCGGGGAGAGCACAGATACGCAGTATTTT. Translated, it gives CSALTGESTDTQYF.

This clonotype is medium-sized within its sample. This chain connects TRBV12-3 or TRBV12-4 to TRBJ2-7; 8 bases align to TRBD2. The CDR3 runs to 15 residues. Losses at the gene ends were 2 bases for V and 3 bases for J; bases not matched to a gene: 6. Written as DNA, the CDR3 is TGTGCCAGCAGTTTAAAAAGCGGGAGTAGCTACGAGCAGTACTTC. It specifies CASSLKSGSSYEQYF.

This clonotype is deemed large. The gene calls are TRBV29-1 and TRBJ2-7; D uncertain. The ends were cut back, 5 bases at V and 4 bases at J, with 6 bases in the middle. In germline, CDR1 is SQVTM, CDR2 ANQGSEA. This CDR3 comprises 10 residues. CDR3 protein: CSVLSYEQYF. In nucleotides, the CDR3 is TGCAGCGTTCTTTCATACGAGCAGTACTTC.

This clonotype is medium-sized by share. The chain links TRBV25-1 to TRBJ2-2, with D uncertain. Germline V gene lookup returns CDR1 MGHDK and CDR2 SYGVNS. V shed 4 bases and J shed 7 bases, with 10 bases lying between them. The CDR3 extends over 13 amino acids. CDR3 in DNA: TGTGCCAGCAGTGCCCAAGGCAACGGGGAGCTGTTTTTT. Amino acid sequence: CASSAQGNGELFF.

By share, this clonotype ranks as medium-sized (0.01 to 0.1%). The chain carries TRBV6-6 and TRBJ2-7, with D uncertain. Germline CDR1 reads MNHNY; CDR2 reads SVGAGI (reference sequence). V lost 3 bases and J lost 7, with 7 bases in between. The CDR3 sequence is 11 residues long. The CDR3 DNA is TGTGCCAGCAGTTATAGGGAAGAGCAGTACTTC. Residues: CASSYREEQYF.

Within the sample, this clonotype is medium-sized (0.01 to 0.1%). CDR3 DNA sequence: TGTGCCAGCAGTTACCAGCCGACGTCCGAGCAGTACTTC. Protein product: CASSYQPTSEQYF. The genes are TRBV6-2 or TRBV6-3 and TRBJ2-7; D remains ambiguous. The germline V gene encodes CDR1 MNHEY and CDR2 SVGEGT. This CDR3 spans 13 amino acids. V was trimmed by 2 bases and J by 6 bases, leaving 11 bases between them.

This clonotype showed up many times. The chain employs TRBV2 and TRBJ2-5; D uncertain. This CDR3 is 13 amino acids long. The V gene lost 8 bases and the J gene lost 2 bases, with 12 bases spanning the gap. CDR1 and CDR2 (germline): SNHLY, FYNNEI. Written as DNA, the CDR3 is TGTGCCAGCGGAAATTTGTTACAAGAGACCCAGTACTTC. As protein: CASGNLLQETQYF.

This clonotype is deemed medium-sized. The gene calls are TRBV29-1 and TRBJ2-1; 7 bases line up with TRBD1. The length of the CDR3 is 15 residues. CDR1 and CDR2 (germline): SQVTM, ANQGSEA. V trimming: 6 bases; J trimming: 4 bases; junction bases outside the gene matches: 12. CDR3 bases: TGCAGCGTGGCACTACAGGGGAAGGCTTACAATGAGCAGTTCTTC. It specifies CSVALQGKAYNEQFF.

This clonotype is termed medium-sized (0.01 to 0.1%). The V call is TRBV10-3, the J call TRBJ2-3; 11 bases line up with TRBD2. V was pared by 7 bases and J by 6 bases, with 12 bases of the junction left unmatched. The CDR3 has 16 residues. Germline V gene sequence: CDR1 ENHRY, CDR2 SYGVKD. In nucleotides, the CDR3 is TGTGCCATCATGGGGGCAACTAGCGGGAGTGCCGATACGCAGTATTTT. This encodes CAIMGATSGSADTQYF.

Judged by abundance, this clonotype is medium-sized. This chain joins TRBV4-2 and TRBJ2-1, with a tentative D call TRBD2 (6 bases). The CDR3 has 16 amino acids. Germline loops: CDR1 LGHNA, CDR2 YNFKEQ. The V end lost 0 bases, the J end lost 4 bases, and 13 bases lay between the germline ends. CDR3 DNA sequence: TGTGCCAGCAGCCAAGAAGGAGCTAGCGTGTACAATGAGCAGTTCTTC. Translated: CASSQEGASVYNEQFF.

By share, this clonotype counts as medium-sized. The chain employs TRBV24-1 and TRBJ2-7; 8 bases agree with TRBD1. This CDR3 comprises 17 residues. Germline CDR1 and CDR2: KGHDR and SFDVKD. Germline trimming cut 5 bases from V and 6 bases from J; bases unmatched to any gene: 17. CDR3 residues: CATSGPPPRTGPCEQYF. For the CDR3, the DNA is TGTGCCACCAGTGGCCCCCCTCCGAGGACAGGGCCGTGCGAGCAGTACTTC.

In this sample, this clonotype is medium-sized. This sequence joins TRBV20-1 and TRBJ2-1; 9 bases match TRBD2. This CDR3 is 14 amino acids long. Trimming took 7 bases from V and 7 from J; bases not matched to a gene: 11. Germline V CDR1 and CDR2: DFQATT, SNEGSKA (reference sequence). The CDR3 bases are TGCAGTGGATTAAGGCGGGAGGGCCAGAATGAGCAGTTCTTC. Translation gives CSGLRREGQNEQFF.

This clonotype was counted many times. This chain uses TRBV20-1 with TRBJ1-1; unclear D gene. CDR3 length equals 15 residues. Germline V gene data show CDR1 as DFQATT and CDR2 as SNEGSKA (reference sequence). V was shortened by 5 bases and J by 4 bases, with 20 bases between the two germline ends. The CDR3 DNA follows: TGCAGTGCTTCCCCGATGATGGGCCATTTCACTGAAGCTTTCTTT. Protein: CSASPMMGHFTEAFF.

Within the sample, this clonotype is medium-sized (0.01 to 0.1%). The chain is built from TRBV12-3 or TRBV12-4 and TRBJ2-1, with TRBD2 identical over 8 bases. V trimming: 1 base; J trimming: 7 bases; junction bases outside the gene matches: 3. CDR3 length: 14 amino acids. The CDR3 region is CASSLERGTNEQFF. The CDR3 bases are TGTGCCAGCAGTTTAGAGCGGGGGACAAATGAGCAGTTCTTC.

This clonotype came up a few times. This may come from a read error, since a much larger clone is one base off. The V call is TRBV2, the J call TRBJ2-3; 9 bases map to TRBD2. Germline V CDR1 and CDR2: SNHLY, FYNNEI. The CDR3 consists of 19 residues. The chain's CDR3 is CTSSLSPVWREGGTDTQYF. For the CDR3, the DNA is TGTACCAGCAGTTTAAGCCCCGTTTGGCGGGAGGGCGGCACAGATACGCAGTATTTT. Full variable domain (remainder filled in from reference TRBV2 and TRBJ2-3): EPEVTQTPSHQVTQMGQEVILRCVPISNHLYFYWYRQILGQKVEFLVSFYNNEISEKSEIFDDQFSVERPDGSNFTLKIRSTKLEDSAMYFCTSSLSPVWREGGTDTQYFGPGTRLTVL.

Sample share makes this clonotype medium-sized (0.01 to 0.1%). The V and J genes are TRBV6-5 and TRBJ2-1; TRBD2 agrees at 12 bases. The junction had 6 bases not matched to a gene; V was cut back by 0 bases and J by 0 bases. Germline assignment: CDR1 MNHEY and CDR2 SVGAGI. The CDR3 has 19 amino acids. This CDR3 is CASSYSGTSGLSSYNEQFF. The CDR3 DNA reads TGTGCCAGCAGTTACTCCGGGACTAGCGGGCTTAGCTCCTACAATGAGCAGTTCTTC.

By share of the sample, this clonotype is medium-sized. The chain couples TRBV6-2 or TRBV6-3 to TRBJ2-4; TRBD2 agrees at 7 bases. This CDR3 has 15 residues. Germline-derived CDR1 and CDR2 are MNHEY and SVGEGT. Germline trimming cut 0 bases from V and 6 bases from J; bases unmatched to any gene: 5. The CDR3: CASSYSPGGGNIQYF. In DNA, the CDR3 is TGTGCCAGCAGTTACTCTCCGGGGGGAGGAAACATTCAGTACTTC.